The present T cell receptor (beta chain) was sequenced within a study of CD8 T cells in Susac syndrome. Across the study: At blood draw, Susac syndrome patients were therapy-naive, on corticosteroids, or on intravenous immunoglobulin alone.

Germline V gene data show CDR1 as GTSNPN and CDR2 as SVGIG (reference sequence). V shed 4 bases and J 5 bases; nucleotides not matched to a gene: 6. The CDR3 spans 13 residues. Random hexamers were used to reverse transcribe roughly 0.45 to 1 ug of RNA. A single record per CDR3 protein comes from TCRdb applying MiXCR to the immunoSEQ multiplex PCR reads. The profile covers approximately 57,000 distinct CDR3 sequences, with roughly 94% appearing a single time and about 0.8% taken by the ten largest. The TCR was taken from a human donor with Susac syndrome. This rearrangement joins TRBV30 to TRBJ2-3, with 7 positions matching TRBD1. The specimen sequenced was CD8+ T cells from PBMCs. The CDR3, as DNA: TGTGCCTGGAACCTAGGGGGCGAAGATACGCAGTATTTT. Amino acid sequence: CAWNLGGEDTQYF. The complete variable domain, with remaining parts taken from reference TRBV30 and TRBJ2-3, reads SQTIHQWPATLVQPVGSPLSLECTVEGTSNPNLYWYRQAAGRGLQLLFYSVGIGQISSEVPQNLSASRPQDRQFILSSKKLLLSDSGFYLCAWNLGGEDTQYFGPGTRLTVL.